The 21 T cell receptor beta chains listed next were all sequenced from one sample in a study of cytomegalovirus exposure and HLA in healthy donors (dated 2017 in TCRdb). Library method: the immunoSEQ multiplex PCR assay. For the multiplex PCR, a mixture combining 60 forward primers for TCR Vbeta segments and 13 reverse primers for TCR Jbeta segments was used. TCRdb took this table from immuneACCESS and kept in-frame rearrangements with V and J called. Such tables lack part of the clones; where checked against another copy, unresolved V genes explain under half of the gap, and the rest is unexplained. The sample contains approximately 160,000 clones, 65% to 85% of them found a single time. The biggest ten clones account for over 3% of the sample. Input material: PBMCs. These receptors came from a woman in her forties or fifties in good health and CMV-seropositive.

The CDR3 protein is CASSFGLEAYNEQFF. The CDR3 DNA reads as TGCGCCAGCAGCTTCGGACTAGAAGCCTACAATGAGCAGTTCTTC. The rearrangement uses TRBV5-1 and TRBJ2-1; 7 bases fit TRBD2. The V gene's germline CDR1 is SGHRS and CDR2 YFSETQ. The CDR3 is made up of 15 amino acids. J was trimmed by 2 bases and V by 2 bases; bases with no gene match: 4.

The rearrangement links TRBV6-5 to TRBJ1-2; D uncertain. This CDR3 region has 14 residues. With 4 bases removed from V and 4 bases from J, the gap between germline ends came to 13 bases. Per germline, CDR1 MNHEY and CDR2 SVGAGI. The DNA of the CDR3 is TGTGCCAGCAGTTCGCCGAGGGCATTCTATGGCTACACCTTC. Translation gives CASSSPRAFYGYTF.

The chain uses TRBV4-3 and TRBJ1-2; 8 bases are a match to TRBD1. Trimming cost V 2 bases and J 1 base; bases outside gene matches: 3. Germline loops: CDR1 LGHNA, CDR2 YSLEER. CDR3 size: 15 residues. In nucleotides, the CDR3 is TGCGCCAGCAGCCAACAAACAGGGGGTAACTATGGCTACACCTTC. It encodes CASSQQTGGNYGYTF.

V usage is TRBV30 and J usage is TRBJ2-1, with 11 bases identical to TRBD2. V lost 0 bases, J lost 10 bases, and 2 bases stayed unmatched. The CDR3 has 13 residues. Germline CDR1 reads GTSNPN; CDR2 reads SVGIG (reference sequence). The CDR3 is CAWSVRLAGEQFF. The CDR3 nucleotides are TGTGCCTGGAGTGTACGACTAGCGGGGGAGCAGTTCTTC.

The chain combines TRBV5-4 with TRBJ2-5; perhaps TRBD2 as D (6 bases). Trimming took off 2 bases at V and 0 bases at J, with 8 bases between the two ends. This CDR3 is built from 14 residues. Germline lookup yields CDR1 SGHNT and CDR2 YYREEE (reference sequence). The CDR3 region has the DNA TGTGCCAGCAGCTTTAGCGGTAACCAAGAGACCCAGTACTTC. Its translation is CASSFSGNQETQYF.

This rearrangement joins TRBV7-2 to TRBJ1-4; 8 bases line up with TRBD1. J was trimmed by 4 bases and V by 3 bases; bases with no gene match: 4. Germline V gives CDR1 SGHTA, CDR2 FQGNSA. This CDR3 is built from 15 residues. For the CDR3, the DNA is TGTGCCAGCAGCTTTAGGGGACAGGTTAATGAAAAACTGTTTTTT. It translates to CASSFRGQVNEKLFF.

In this sample, this clone turned up once. The chain combines TRBV7-7 with TRBJ1-1; no clear D. Germline V lookup: CDR1 SSHAT, CDR2 FNYEAQ (reference sequence). V lost 10 bases to trimming and J lost 0 bases, with 15 bases between them. The CDR3 loop spans 14 amino acids. The CDR3 nucleotides read TGTGCCACTACCCCTAAGCTCCTGAACACTGAAGCTTTCTTT. Translating gives CATTPKLLNTEAFF.

The chain couples TRBV5-1 to TRBJ2-4; the D gene is possibly TRBD1 (5 bases). The V gene's germline CDR1 is SGHRS and CDR2 YFSETQ. The CDR3 consists of 14 residues. V was clipped by 0 bases and J by 2 bases, with 6 bases between them. DNA for the CDR3: TGCGCCAGCAGCTTGGGACAGTCCAAAAACATTCAGTACTTC. Translating gives CASSLGQSKNIQYF. The entire variable domain, with the rest obtained from reference TRBV5-1 and TRBJ2-4, is as follows: KAGVTQTPRYLIKTRGQQVTLSCSPISGHRSVSWYQQTPGQGLQFLFEYFSETQRNKGNFPGRFSGRQFSNSRSEMNVSTLELGDSALYLCASSLGQSKNIQYFGAGTRLSVL.

The table lists this clone with a few counts. The chain recombines TRBV28 with TRBJ1-2; tentative D call: TRBD1 (5 bases). Per germline, CDR1 MDHEN and CDR2 SYDVKM. V was shortened by 3 bases and J by 1 base, with 18 bases between the two germline ends. This CDR3 comprises 17 residues. Here the CDR3 DNA reads TGTGCCAGCAGTTTTGACCGATGGGGCCCCATTAACTATGGCTACACCTTC. This encodes CASSFDRWGPINYGYTF.

J is TRBJ1-1 and V is TRBV5-4, with D hard to call. Trimming removed 4 bases at V and 3 bases at J, with 19 bases between. CDR3 length: 16 residues. CDR1 SGHNT and CDR2 YYREEE come from the germline V gene (reference sequence). The chain's CDR3 is CASSPQSGGSYTEAFF. In DNA, the CDR3 is TGTGCCAGCAGCCCTCAAAGTGGAGGGAGCTACACTGAAGCTTTCTTT.

The chain is built from TRBV11-3 and TRBJ2-7; D is uncertain. V lost 0 bases and J lost 0, with 9 bases in between. This CDR3 is 15 amino acids long. CDR1 is SGHNT and CDR2 is YENEEA in the germline V gene. CDR3 coding DNA: TGTGCCAGCAGCTTAGATTTCCGGTTCTCCTACGAGCAGTACTTC. Translated, it gives CASSLDFRFSYEQYF.

The rearrangement links TRBV2 to TRBJ2-3; D is perhaps TRBD2 (5 bases). Per the germline V gene, CDR1 is SNHLY and CDR2 is FYNNEI. Trimming removed 6 bases at V and 0 bases at J, with 13 bases between. The CDR3 contains 15 residues. This CDR3 reads CASSPGIPSTDTQYF. CDR3 nucleotide sequence: TGTGCCAGCAGCCCCGGGATACCTAGCACAGATACGCAGTATTTT. Full variable domain (remainder filled in from reference TRBV2 and TRBJ2-3): EPEVTQTPSHQVTQMGQEVILRCVPISNHLYFYWYRQILGQKVEFLVSFYNNEISEKSEIFDDQFSVERPDGSNFTLKIRSTKLEDSAMYFCASSPGIPSTDTQYFGPGTRLTVL.

The rearrangement uses TRBV6-1 and TRBJ2-1; 9 nucleotides agree with TRBD2. From germline, CDR1 is MNHNS and CDR2 SASEGT. The CDR3 spans 15 residues. Trimming at V came to 6 bases and at J to 7 bases, leaving 10 bases not matched to a gene. In DNA, the CDR3 is TGTGCCAGCAGCCCCACCGGGACTAGCCTGAATGAGCAGTTCTTC. Amino acid sequence: CASSPTGTSLNEQFF.

The gene calls are TRBV30 and TRBJ1-2, with D uncertain. V was clipped by 1 base and J by 5 bases, with 17 bases between them. The CDR3 loop spans 15 amino acids. CDR1 is GTSNPN and CDR2 is SVGIG in the germline V gene (reference sequence). This chain's CDR3 is CAWSGSRQSSYGYTF. In DNA, the CDR3 is TGTGCCTGGAGTGGATCGAGGCAGAGTTCGTATGGCTACACCTTC.

The CDR3 reads CASSDLAGGPDTQYF. The CDR3, as DNA: TGTGCCAGCAGTGACCTAGCGGGAGGACCAGATACGCAGTATTTT. This chain links TRBV28 with TRBJ2-3, with 11 positions matching TRBD2. The V and J ends lost 5 bases and 4 bases, in that order; junction bases with no gene match: 5. Per the germline V gene, CDR1 is MDHEN and CDR2 is SYDVKM. The CDR3 sequence is 15 residues long. Full variable domain (outside the CDR3, taken from reference TRBV28 and TRBJ2-3): DVKVTQSSRYLVKRTGEKVFLECVQDMDHENMFWYRQDPGLGLRLIYFSYDVKMKEKGDIPEGYSVSREKKERFSLILESASTNQTSMYLCASSDLAGGPDTQYFGPGTRLTVL.

The rearrangement uses TRBV14 and TRBJ2-1, with D unclear. Looked up from germline, CDR1 is SGHDN and CDR2 is FVKESK. V lost 2 bases to trimming and J lost 4 bases, with 12 bases between them. CDR3 length: 15 amino acids. CDR3 DNA: TGTGCCAGCAGCCAATATGGCGGCTTTTACAATGAGCAGTTCTTC. As protein: CASSQYGGFYNEQFF. Supplemented by reference TRBV14 and TRBJ2-1, the full variable domain reads EAGVTQFPSHSVIEKGQTVTLRCDPISGHDNLYWYRRVMGKEIKFLLHFVKESKQDESGMPNNRFLAERTGGTYSTLKVQPAELEDSGVYFCASSQYGGFYNEQFFGPGTRLTVL.

The chain is built from TRBV19 and TRBJ1-3; no firm D call. V dropped 8 bases and J dropped 0 bases, with 14 bases sitting between them. The CDR3 is made up of 15 amino acids. CDR1 is LNHDA, CDR2 SQIVND, per germline (reference sequence). The CDR3 reads CASWEYPHSGNTIYF. CDR3 DNA sequence: TGTGCCAGTTGGGAGTACCCCCACTCTGGAAACACCATATATTTT.

The chain recombines TRBV27 with TRBJ1-1; D is possibly TRBD1 (5 bases). Germline V gene lookup returns CDR1 MNHEY and CDR2 SMNVEV (reference sequence). This CDR3 has 13 residues. The V end was cut by 5 bases, the J end by 4 bases, with 11 bases between. CDR3 loop: CASSTLGGTEAFF. The CDR3 DNA reads TGTGCCAGCAGTACCCTCGGGGGCACTGAAGCTTTCTTT.

This chain connects TRBV4-3 to TRBJ2-5; a possible D gene is TRBD2 (6 bases). Trimming left V 1 base short and J 0 bases short, with 9 bases between. Germline assignment: CDR1 LGHNA and CDR2 YSLEER. CDR3 length: 15 amino acids. The CDR3 loop reads CASSQGLAYQETQYF. CDR3 nucleotide sequence: TGCGCCAGCAGCCAAGGTCTAGCGTACCAAGAGACCCAGTACTTC.

This clone was observed a handful of times. The V call is TRBV5-5, the J call TRBJ2-7; unclear D gene. Trimming shortened V by 0 bases and J by 3 bases, and 4 bases separated the two germline ends. Germline V gene sequence: CDR1 SGHKS, CDR2 YYEKEE (reference sequence). The CDR3 is made up of 12 amino acids. Here the CDR3 reads CASSLDNYEQYF. The CDR3 DNA reads TGTGCCAGCAGCTTGGACAACTACGAGCAGTACTTC.

This chain joins TRBV7-6 and TRBJ2-7; D is perhaps TRBD1 (6 bases). The CDR3 covers 12 residues. Germline V gene data show CDR1 as SGHVS and CDR2 as FNYEAQ. The V gene lost 5 bases and the J gene lost 7 bases, with 12 bases spanning the gap. CDR3 bases: TGTGCCAGCAGCGCCGGGACACCGGAGCAGTACTTC. Translating it yields CASSAGTPEQYF.